The 15 T cell receptor beta chains in this list originate from one sample, sequenced in a study of CD8 T cells in ankylosing spondylitis. General study findings and limits: What seemed typical of ankylosing spondylitis blood was a TCR beta motif built from several highly homologous variants.

No antigen has been identified for these receptors. TCRdb used MiXCR to reprocess the 5' RACE reads, holding one entry per CDR3 protein. The table includes 220,000 or so distinct CDR3 sequences, approximately 20% detected once. Specimen: blood, either unsorted or a sorted T cell fraction (not recorded which). These receptors were taken from a male donor with ankylosing spondylitis.

V usage is TRBV11-1 and J usage is TRBJ1-5, with 11 bases aligning to TRBD1. V shed 4 bases and J 1 base; nucleotides not matched to a gene: 12. The length of the CDR3 is 19 residues. Germline CDR1 SGHAT, CDR2 FQDESV (reference sequence). CDR3 sequence (DNA): TGTGCCAGCAGCTGGGCCGGGACAGGGGGATGGGAAAGCAATCAGCCCCAGCATTTT. Translation: CASSWAGTGGWESNQPQHF.

This clonotype was detected only a few times. The gene calls are TRBV27 and TRBJ1-5; maybe TRBD1 (6 bases). Germline V gene data show CDR1 as MNHEY and CDR2 as SMNVEV (reference sequence). The ends were cut back, 5 bases at V and 4 bases at J, with 9 bases in the middle. The CDR3 has 13 amino acids. As DNA, the CDR3 is TGTGCCAGCAGTAAACAGGGTAATCAGCCCCAGCATTTT. Translating it yields CASSKQGNQPQHF.

Only a few counts were recorded for this clonotype. The chain joins TRBV12-3 or TRBV12-4 to TRBJ1-3; possibly TRBD1 for D (5 bases). V was trimmed by 7 bases and J by 10 bases, leaving 14 bases between them. CDR3 length: 12 residues. CDR3 DNA sequence: TGTGCCAGCACTAGACAGAGGACGACCATATATTTT. Its translation is CASTRQRTTIYF.

The V gene is TRBV20-1, the J gene TRBJ2-7; 15 positions agree with TRBD2. Germline trimming cut 6 bases from V and 5 bases from J; bases unmatched to any gene: 8. This CDR3 contains 15 residues. Germline-derived CDR1 and CDR2 are DFQATT and SNEGSKA (reference sequence). The CDR3: CSAGLAGGPWDEQYF. CDR3 coding DNA: TGCAGTGCCGGACTAGCGGGGGGGCCTTGGGACGAGCAGTACTTC.

This chain connects TRBV14 to TRBJ1-1, with a possible D match to TRBD1 (5 bases). The V gene lost 5 bases and the J gene lost 7 bases, with 11 bases spanning the gap. Germline V gene sequence: CDR1 SGHDN, CDR2 FVKESK. This CDR3 spans 12 amino acids. CDR3 DNA sequence: TGTGCCAGCAGCTACGGAGGGGTTGAAGCTTTCTTT. This gives the protein CASSYGGVEAFF.

This clonotype was found a few times. The J gene is TRBJ2-2, the V gene TRBV5-1; 9 nucleotides line up with TRBD2. Trimming took 3 bases from V and 6 from J; bases not matched to a gene: 3. Per the germline V gene, CDR1 is SGHRS and CDR2 is YFSETQ. This CDR3 is 14 amino acids long. For the CDR3, the DNA is TGCGCCAGCAGCTCCGGGACTAGCCCCGGGGAGCTGTTTTTT. As protein: CASSSGTSPGELFF.

The chain uses TRBV12-3 or TRBV12-4 and TRBJ1-5, with a tentative D call TRBD1 (5 bases). Trimming removed 6 bases at V and 0 bases at J, with 18 bases between. The CDR3 is 17 residues long. CDR3 sequence (DNA): TGTGCCAGCAGCCCGGGTGGGGGGACTTATAGCAATCAGCCCCAGCATTTT. It encodes CASSPGGGTYSNQPQHF.

There are a few counts of this clonotype. The gene calls are TRBV11-2 and TRBJ2-3; 7 bases match TRBD2. The junction had 6 bases not matched to a gene; V was cut back by 1 base and J by 5 bases. Per germline, CDR1 SGHAT and CDR2 FQNNGV. CDR3 length: 15 residues. CDR3: CASSLAVGGEDTQYF. The CDR3 DNA reads TGTGCCAGCAGCTTAGCCGTGGGAGGGGAAGATACGCAGTATTTT.

In this sample, this clonotype turned up a few times. The rearrangement links TRBV6-4 to TRBJ1-6, with D unresolved. Trimming removed 4 bases at V and 4 bases at J, with 8 bases between. This CDR3 is 14 amino acids long. Germline CDR1 is MRHNA and CDR2 is SNTAGT. Here the CDR3 reads CASSVSGYNSPLHF. The DNA of the CDR3 is TGTGCCAGCAGTGTTAGCGGATATAATTCACCCCTCCACTTT.

The chain couples TRBV10-3 to TRBJ2-7; 8 bases line up with TRBD1. V shed 6 bases and J 3 bases; nucleotides not matched to a gene: 7. CDR1 is ENHRY and CDR2 is SYGVKD in the germline V gene. CDR3 size: 14 residues. The CDR3 sequence is CAIRDREIGYEQYF. Here the CDR3 DNA reads TGTGCCATCAGGGACAGGGAGATTGGCTACGAGCAGTACTTC.

The chain is built from TRBV5-1 and TRBJ1-5; D gene unclear. CDR3 length equals 14 residues. V lost 0 bases, J lost 0 bases, and 4 bases lay in between. Germline V gives CDR1 SGHRS, CDR2 YFSETQ. The CDR3 DNA is TGCGCCAGCAGCTTGGTACGTAGCAATCAGCCCCAGCATTTT. Its protein product is CASSLVRSNQPQHF. The whole variable domain, filled in from reference TRBV5-1 and TRBJ1-5, reads KAGVTQTPRYLIKTRGQQVTLSCSPISGHRSVSWYQQTPGQGLQFLFEYFSETQRNKGNFPGRFSGRQFSNSRSEMNVSTLELGDSALYLCASSLVRSNQPQHFGDGTRLSIL.

The CDR3 nucleotides are TGTGCCAGCAGTTACTGGGAACAGGGTGGTGAGCAGTTCTTC. As protein: CASSYWEQGGEQFF. J is TRBJ2-1 and V is TRBV6-5, with a tentative D call TRBD1 (6 bases). Trimming removed 1 base at V and 9 bases at J, with 13 bases between. Germline V gives CDR1 MNHEY, CDR2 SVGAGI. The CDR3 extends over 14 amino acids.

The chain joins TRBV4-2 to TRBJ2-7; 11 bases are shared with TRBD2. CDR1 and CDR2 (germline): LGHNA, YNFKEQ. This CDR3 contains 16 residues. Trimming removed 3 bases from V and 2 bases from J; junction bases left unmatched: 6. The CDR3 reads CASSHPTSGSAYEQYF. The CDR3 nucleotides read TGTGCCAGCAGCCACCCTACTAGCGGGAGCGCCTACGAGCAGTACTTC.

A few counts support this clonotype. The V call is TRBV12-3 or TRBV12-4, the J call TRBJ2-7; D call uncertain. This CDR3 has 15 amino acids. Deletions cut 6 bases from V and 0 bases from J, with 15 bases between. CDR3 loop: CASSRSPWASYEQYF. The CDR3 nucleotides are TGTGCCAGCAGCCGATCCCCGTGGGCCTCCTACGAGCAGTACTTC.

This clonotype was detected a few times. DNA of the CDR3: TGTGCCTGGAGCTACCGGGCCGCCTCGGGCGAGCAGTACTTC. This translates into CAWSYRAASGEQYF. V and J are TRBV30 and TRBJ2-7; no definite D call. There are 14 residues in the CDR3. From germline, CDR1 is GTSNPN and CDR2 SVGIG (reference sequence). The V and J ends lost 3 bases and 6 bases respectively, with 18 bases between them.